This TCR beta chain was found in a study of Graves' ophthalmopathy and Graves' hyperthyroidism. Overall study findings and caveats: Separation of ophthalmopathy from stable hyperthyroidism was achieved by a 13-signature model, at about 90% sensitivity and roughly 81% specificity.

The length of the CDR3 is 11 residues. The ends were cut back, 10 bases at V and 2 bases at J, with 9 bases in the middle. Per the germline V gene, CDR1 is ENHRY and CDR2 is SYGVKD. Concerning this clonotype: What it binds is not known.

RNA transcripts were the source from which TCR beta CDR3 regions were amplified. HTBI-primed first-round RT-PCR preceded second-round multiplex PCR. TCRdb ran MiXCR on the multiplex PCR reads and lists one entry per CDR3 protein. Seen here are over a million distinct CDR3 sequences, 35% to 45% observed once, and the top ten hold around 10%. The receptor was isolated from an adult man with Graves' hyperthyroidism. The specimen sequenced was peripheral blood or thyroid tissue (not recorded which). V is TRBV10-3 and J is TRBJ2-7; D gene ambiguous. CDR3 in DNA: TGTGCCAGCACCTTTACCTACGAGCAGTACTTC. Translated: CASTFTYEQYF.